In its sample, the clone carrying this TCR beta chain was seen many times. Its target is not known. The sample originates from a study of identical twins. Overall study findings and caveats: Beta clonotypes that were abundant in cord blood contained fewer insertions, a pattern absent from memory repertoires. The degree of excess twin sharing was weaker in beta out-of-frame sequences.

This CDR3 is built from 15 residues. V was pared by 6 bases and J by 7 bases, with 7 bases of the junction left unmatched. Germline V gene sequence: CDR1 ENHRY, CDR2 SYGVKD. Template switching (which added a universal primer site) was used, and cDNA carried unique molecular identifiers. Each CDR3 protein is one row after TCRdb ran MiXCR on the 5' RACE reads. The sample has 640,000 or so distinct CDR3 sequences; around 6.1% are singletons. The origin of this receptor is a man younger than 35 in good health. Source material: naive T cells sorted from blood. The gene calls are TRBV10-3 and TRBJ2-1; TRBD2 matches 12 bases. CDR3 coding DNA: TGTGCCATCAGCCAGACTAGCGGGAGAAAGAATGAGCAGTTCTTC. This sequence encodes CAISQTSGRKNEQFF.